This T cell receptor (beta chain) was identified in a study of PD-1 blockade in classical Hodgkin lymphoma. Study conclusions and caveats: Complete responders had baseline diversity similar to newly diagnosed patients.

Trimming took 4 bases from V and 5 from J; bases not matched to a gene: 11. Germline lookup yields CDR1 MNHEY and CDR2 SMNVEV (reference sequence). The CDR3 loop spans 15 amino acids. Data came from immunoSEQ multiplex PCR; TCRdb stores just in-frame clones and leaves some out. This table has approximately 8,200 clones, about four fifths appearing once. Every patient was affected by relapse after autologous stem cell transplantation, while exposure to brentuximab vedotin was not uniform. The CD4+ T cells used were purified from thawed PBMCs through magnetic negative selection. Details on this clone: Its antigen is currently unknown.

This chain links TRBV27 with TRBJ2-7; TRBD2 aligns across 7 bases. The sequenced sample was CD4+ T cells from blood, obtained at baseline. This clonotype was obtained from a human donor with classical Hodgkin lymphoma. The CDR3 DNA follows: TGTGCCAGCAGTTCCTTTGGGGAGGGCCGGAACGAGCAGTACTTC. Encoded protein: CASSSFGEGRNEQYF.